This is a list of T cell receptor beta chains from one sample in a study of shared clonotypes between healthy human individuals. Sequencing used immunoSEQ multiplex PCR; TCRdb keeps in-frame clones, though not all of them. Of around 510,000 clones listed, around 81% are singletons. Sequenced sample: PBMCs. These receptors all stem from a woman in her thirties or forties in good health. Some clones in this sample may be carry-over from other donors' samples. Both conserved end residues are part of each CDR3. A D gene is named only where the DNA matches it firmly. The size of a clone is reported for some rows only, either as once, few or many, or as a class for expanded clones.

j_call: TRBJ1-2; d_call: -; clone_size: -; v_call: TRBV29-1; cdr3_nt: TGCAGCGACAGGGCCGTAGGGTATGGCTACACCTTC; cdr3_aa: CSDRAVGYGYTF
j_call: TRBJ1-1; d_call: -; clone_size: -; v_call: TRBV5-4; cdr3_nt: TGTGCCAGCAGCTTGTCAGGGGTGTCAGGGGCTGAAGCTTTCTTT; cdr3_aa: CASSLSGVSGAEAFF
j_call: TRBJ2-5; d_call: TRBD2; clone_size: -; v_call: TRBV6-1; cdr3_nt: TGTGCCAGCAGAACTAGCGGTCAAGAGACCCAGTACTTC; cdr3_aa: CASRTSGQETQYF
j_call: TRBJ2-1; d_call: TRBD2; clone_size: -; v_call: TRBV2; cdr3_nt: TGTGCCAGCAGTCAAGGACTAGCTGGCAATGAGCAGTTCTTC; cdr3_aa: CASSQGLAGNEQFF
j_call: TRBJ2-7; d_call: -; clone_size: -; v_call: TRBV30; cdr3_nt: TGTGCCTGGGGTATCTCGGACGGGCGGTACTTC; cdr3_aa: CAWGISDGRYF
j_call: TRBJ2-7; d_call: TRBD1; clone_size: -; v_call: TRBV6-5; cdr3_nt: TGTGCCAGCAGTACAAGACAGGGGTTCTACGAGCAGTACTTC; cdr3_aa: CASSTRQGFYEQYF
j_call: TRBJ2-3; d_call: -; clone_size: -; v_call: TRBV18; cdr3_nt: TGTGCCAGCTCACCGCAAAGCACAGATACGCAGTATTTT; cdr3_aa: CASSPQSTDTQYF
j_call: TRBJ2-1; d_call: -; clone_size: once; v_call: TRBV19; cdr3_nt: TGTGCCAGTAGTATAGATAGCGTTGAGCAGTTCTTC; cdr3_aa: CASSIDSVEQFF
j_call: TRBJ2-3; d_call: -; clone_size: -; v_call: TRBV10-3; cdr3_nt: TGTGCCATCACCCCGGACAGAAACACAGATACGCAGTATTTT; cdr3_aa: CAITPDRNTDTQYF
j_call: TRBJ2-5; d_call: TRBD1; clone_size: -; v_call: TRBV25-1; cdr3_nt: TGTGCCAGCAGTCGTACAGGGGGTGGAGAGACCCAGTACTTC; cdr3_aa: CASSRTGGGETQYF
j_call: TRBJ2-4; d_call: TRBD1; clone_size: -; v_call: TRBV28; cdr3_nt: TGTGCCAGCAGTCCAGGGGGCTGGGAAAACATTCAGTACTTC; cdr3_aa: CASSPGGWENIQYF
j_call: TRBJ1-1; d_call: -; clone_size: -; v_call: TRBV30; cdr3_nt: TGTGCCTGGAGATCCCGGGGCAGGGAGGGCACTGAAGCTTTCTTT; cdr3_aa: CAWRSRGREGTEAFF
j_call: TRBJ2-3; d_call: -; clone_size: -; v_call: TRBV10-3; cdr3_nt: TGTGCCATCAGTGAGTCCGACCTAGCGAAGAGCACAGATACGCAGTATTTT; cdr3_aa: CAISESDLAKSTDTQYF